This TCR beta chain was profiled in a study of blood T cell repertoires in COVID-19. Study summary: The analysed material was cDNA or gDNA that came from T cells, B-cell-depleted T cells, or PBMCs.

This CDR3 is built from 13 residues. V shed 0 bases, J shed 8 bases, and the junction held 3 bases outside the gene matches. From germline, CDR1 is SGHRS and CDR2 YFSETQ. TCRdb's copy holds only in-frame clones and misses some; the assay was immunoSEQ multiplex PCR. The table includes hundreds of thousands of clones, over 75% detected once. The sample comprised PBMCs or T cells enriched from blood (not recorded which). This receptor was taken from a woman between 45 and 65 years old with acute COVID-19. The V and J genes are TRBV5-1 and TRBJ2-3; TRBD2 matches 7 bases. Written as DNA, the CDR3 is TGCGCCAGCAGCTTGGAGCGGGACGGTACGCAGTATTTT. Amino acids: CASSLERDGTQYF.